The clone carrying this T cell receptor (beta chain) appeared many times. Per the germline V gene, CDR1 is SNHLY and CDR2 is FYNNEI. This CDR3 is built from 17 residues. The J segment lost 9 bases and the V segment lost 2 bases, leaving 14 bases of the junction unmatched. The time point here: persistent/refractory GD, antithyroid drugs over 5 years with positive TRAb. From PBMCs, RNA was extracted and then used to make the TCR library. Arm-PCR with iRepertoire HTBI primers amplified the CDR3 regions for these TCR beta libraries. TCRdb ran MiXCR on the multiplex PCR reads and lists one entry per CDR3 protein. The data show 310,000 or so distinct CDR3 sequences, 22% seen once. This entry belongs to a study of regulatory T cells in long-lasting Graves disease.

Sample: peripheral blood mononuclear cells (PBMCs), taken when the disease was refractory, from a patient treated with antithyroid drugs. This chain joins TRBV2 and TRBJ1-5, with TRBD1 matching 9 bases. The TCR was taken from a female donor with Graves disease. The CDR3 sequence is CASSEPPVGTGRLPQHF. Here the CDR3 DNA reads TGTGCCAGCAGTGAACCCCCGGTTGGGACAGGGCGTCTGCCCCAGCATTTT.